The present TCR beta chain was sequenced within a study of blood T cell repertoires in COVID-19. Study context: There were acute and convalescent COVID-19 samples, and they came from the United States, Italy and Spain. The analysed material was cDNA or gDNA that came from T cells, B-cell-depleted T cells, or PBMCs.

Only a few counts were recorded for this clone. V was pared by 5 bases and J by 2 bases, with 12 bases between. The CDR3 runs 14 residues. Germline lookup yields CDR1 LGHNA and CDR2 YNFKEQ. Per the study methods: Nucleated cell counts were estimated from reference gene primer amplification. The assay was immunoSEQ multiplex PCR, and TCRdb's table has in-frame clones only and misses some. The DNA was the basis for D and trimming; V, J and clone size are from that table. This table has a few hundred thousand clones, around 87% appearing once. The sequence was collected from a woman between 45 and 60 years old who had recovered from COVID-19. The chain joins TRBV4-2 to TRBJ1-1; D is perhaps TRBD1 (6 bases). The sample consisted of peripheral blood. The DNA of the CDR3 is TGTGCCAGCAGCACACAGGACAGTAACACTGAAGCTTTCTTT. Translation gives CASSTQDSNTEAFF.